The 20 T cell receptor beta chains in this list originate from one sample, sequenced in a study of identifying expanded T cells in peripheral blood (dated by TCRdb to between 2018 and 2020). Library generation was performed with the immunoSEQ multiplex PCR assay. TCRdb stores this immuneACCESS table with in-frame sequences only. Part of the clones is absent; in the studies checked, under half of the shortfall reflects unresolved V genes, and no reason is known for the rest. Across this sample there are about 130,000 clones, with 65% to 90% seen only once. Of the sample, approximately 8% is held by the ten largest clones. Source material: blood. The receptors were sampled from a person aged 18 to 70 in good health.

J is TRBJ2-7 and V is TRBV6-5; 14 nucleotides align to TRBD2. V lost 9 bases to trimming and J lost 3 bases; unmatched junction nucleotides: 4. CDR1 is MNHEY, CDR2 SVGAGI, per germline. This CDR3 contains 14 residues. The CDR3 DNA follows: TGTGCCAGTCGGGGACTAGCGGGGGACTACGAGCAGTACTTC. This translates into CASRGLAGDYEQYF.

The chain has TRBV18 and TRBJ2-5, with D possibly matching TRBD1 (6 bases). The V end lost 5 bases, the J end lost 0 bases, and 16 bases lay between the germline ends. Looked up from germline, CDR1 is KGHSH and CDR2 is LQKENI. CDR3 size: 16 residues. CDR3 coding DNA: TGTGCCAGCTCAAAAATCCGGGACACCGACCAAGAGACCCAGTACTTC. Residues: CASSKIRDTDQETQYF.

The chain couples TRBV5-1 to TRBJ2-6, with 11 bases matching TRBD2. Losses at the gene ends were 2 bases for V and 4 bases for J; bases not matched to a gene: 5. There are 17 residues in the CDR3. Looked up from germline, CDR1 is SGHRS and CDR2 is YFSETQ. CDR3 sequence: CASSLLAGDPGANVLTF. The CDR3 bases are TGCGCCAGCAGCTTACTAGCGGGAGATCCCGGGGCCAACGTCCTGACTTTC.

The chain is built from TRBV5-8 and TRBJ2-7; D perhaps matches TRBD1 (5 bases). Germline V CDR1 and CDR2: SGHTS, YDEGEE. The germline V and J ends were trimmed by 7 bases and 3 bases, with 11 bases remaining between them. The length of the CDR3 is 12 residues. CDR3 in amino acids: CASQRGGYEQYF. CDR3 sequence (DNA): TGTGCCAGCCAAAGGGGCGGCTACGAGCAGTACTTC.

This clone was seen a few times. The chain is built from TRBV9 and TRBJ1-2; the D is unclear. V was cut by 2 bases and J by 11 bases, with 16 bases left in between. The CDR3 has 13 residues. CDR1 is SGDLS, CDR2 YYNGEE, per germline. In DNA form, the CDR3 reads TGTGCCAGCAGCGTCTTAGAGGGCGGGGAATACACCTTC. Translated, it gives CASSVLEGGEYTF.

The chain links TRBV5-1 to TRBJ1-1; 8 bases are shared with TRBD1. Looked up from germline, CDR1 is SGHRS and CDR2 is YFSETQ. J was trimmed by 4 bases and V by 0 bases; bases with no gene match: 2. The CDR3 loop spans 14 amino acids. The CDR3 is CASSLGTGGTEAFF. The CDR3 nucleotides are TGCGCCAGCAGCTTGGGTACAGGGGGCACTGAAGCTTTCTTT.

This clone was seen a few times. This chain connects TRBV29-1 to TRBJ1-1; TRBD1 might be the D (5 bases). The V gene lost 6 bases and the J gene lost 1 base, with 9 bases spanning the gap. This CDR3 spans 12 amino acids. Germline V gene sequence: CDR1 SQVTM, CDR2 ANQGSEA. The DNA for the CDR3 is TGCAGCGTGGTGGGGCCGAACACTGAAGCTTTCTTT. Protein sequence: CSVVGPNTEAFF.

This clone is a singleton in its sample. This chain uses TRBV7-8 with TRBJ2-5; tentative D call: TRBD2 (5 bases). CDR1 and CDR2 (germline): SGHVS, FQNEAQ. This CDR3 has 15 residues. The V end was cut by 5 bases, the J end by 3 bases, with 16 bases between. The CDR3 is CASSPRPKGEETQYF. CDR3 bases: TGTGCCAGCAGCCCTAGACCCAAGGGAGAAGAGACCCAGTACTTC.

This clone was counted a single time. The CDR3 sequence is CASSYSKGVGNEQFF. The CDR3 region has the DNA TGTGCCAGCAGTTACTCGAAAGGTGTGGGCAATGAGCAGTTCTTC. The chain employs TRBV6-5 and TRBJ2-1; D gene ambiguous. This CDR3 has 15 amino acids. V was pared by 0 bases and J by 6 bases, with 12 bases between. The germline V gene encodes CDR1 MNHEY and CDR2 SVGAGI.

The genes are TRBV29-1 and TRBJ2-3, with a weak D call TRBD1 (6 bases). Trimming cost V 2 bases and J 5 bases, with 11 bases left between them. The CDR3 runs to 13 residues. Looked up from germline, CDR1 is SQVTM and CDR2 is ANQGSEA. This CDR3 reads CSVEPRGVDTQYF. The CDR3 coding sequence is TGCAGCGTTGAACCCAGGGGAGTAGATACGCAGTATTTT.

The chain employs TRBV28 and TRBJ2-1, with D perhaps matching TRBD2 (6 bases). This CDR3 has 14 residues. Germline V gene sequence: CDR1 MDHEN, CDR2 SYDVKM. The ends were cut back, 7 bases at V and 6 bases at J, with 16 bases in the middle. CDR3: CASTSGGRSNEQFF. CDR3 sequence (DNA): TGTGCCAGCACTTCTGGGGGGAGATCCAATGAGCAGTTCTTC.

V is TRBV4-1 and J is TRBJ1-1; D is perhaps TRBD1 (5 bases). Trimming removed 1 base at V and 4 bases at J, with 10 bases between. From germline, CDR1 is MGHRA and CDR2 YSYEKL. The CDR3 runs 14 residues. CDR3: CASSQAGGITEAFF. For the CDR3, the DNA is TGCGCCAGCAGCCAAGCCGGGGGTATCACTGAAGCTTTCTTT.

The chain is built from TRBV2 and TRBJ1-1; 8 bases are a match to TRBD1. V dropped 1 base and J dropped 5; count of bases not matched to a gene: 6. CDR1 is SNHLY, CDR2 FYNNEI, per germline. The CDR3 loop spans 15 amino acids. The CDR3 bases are TGTGCCAGCAGTGAAGGGGCAGGGGGCTATACTGAAGCTTTCTTT. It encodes CASSEGAGGYTEAFF.

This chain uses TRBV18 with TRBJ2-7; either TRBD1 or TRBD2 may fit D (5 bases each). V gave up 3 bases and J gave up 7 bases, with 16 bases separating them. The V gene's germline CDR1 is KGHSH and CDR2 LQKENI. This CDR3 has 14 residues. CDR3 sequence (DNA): TGTGCCAGCTCACCGTCAGAGGGGACGGGTGAGCAGTACTTC. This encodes CASSPSEGTGEQYF.

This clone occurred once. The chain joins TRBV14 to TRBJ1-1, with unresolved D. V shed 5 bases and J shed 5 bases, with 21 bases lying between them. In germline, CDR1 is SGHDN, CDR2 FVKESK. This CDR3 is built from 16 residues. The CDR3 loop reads CASSEVPRVSGTEAFF. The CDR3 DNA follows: TGTGCCAGCAGCGAAGTACCGAGGGTATCTGGTACTGAAGCTTTCTTT. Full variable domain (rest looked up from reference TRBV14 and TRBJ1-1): EAGVTQFPSHSVIEKGQTVTLRCDPISGHDNLYWYRRVMGKEIKFLLHFVKESKQDESGMPNNRFLAERTGGTYSTLKVQPAELEDSGVYFCASSEVPRVSGTEAFFGQGTRLTVV.

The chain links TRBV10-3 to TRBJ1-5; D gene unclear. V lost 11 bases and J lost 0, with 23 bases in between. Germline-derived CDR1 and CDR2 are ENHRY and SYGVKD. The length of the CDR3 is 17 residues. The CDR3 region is CASSGSHRQASNQPQHF. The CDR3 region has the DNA TGTGCCTCTTCGGGCAGCCATCGCCAAGCTAGCAATCAGCCCCAGCATTTT.

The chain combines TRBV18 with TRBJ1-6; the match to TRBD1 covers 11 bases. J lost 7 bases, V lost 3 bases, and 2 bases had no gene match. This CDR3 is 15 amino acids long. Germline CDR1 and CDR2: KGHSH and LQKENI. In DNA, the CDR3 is TGTGCCAGCTCACCGGGACAGGGGGTAAATTCACCCCTCCACTTT. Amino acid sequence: CASSPGQGVNSPLHF.

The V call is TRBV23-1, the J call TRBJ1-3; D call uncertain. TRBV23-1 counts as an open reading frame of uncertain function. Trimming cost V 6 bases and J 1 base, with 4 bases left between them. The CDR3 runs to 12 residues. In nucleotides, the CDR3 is TGCGCCAGCAGCCGGTCTGGAAACACCATATATTTT. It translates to CASSRSGNTIYF.

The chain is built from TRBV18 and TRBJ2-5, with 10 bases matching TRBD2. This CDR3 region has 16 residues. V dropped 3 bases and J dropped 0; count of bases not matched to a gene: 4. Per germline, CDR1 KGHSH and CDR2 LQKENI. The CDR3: CASSPASGRNQETQYF. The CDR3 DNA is TGTGCCAGCTCACCCGCTAGCGGGAGAAACCAAGAGACCCAGTACTTC.

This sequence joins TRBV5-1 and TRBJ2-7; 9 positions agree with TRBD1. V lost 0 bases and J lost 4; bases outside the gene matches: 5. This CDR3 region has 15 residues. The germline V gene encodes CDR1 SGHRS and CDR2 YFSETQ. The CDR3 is CASSLGGQGRYEQYF. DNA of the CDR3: TGCGCCAGCAGCTTGGGTGGACAGGGGCGATACGAGCAGTACTTC.